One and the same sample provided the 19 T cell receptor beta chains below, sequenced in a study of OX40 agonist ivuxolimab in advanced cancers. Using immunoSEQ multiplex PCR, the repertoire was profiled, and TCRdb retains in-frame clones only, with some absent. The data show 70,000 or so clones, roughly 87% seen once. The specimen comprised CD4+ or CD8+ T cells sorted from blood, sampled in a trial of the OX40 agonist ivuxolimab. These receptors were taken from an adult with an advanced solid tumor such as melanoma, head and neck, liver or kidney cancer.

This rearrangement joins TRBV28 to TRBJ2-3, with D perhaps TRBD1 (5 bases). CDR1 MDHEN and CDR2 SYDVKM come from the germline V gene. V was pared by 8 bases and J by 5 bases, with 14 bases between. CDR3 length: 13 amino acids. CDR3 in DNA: TGTGCCAGCTATACAGGAACCGGAGATACGCAGTATTTT. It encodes CASYTGTGDTQYF.

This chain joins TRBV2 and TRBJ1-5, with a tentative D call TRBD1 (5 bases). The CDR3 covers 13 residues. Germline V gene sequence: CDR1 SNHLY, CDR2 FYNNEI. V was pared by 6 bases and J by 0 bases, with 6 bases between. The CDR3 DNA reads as TGTGCCAGCAGACAGGATAGCAATCAGCCCCAGCATTTT. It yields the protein CASRQDSNQPQHF.

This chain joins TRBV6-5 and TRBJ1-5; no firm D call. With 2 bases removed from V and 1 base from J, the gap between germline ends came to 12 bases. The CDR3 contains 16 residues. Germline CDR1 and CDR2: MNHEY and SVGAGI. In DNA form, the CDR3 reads TGTGCCAGCAGTTACGACCTTAGAGGAAGCAATCAGCCCCAGCATTTT. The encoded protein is CASSYDLRGSNQPQHF.

CDR3 DNA sequence: TGTGCCAGCAGTTACTCAGACACGGCTTCACCCCTCCACTTT. Amino acids: CASSYSDTASPLHF. The chain couples TRBV6-6 to TRBJ1-6, with D unresolved. V dropped 0 bases and J dropped 9 bases, with 9 bases sitting between them. Germline V CDR1 and CDR2: MNHNY, SVGAGI (reference sequence). The CDR3 consists of 14 residues.

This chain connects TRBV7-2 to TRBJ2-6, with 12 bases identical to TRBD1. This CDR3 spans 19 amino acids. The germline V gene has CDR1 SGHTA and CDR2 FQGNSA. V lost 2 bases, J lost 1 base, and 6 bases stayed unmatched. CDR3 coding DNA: TGTGCCAGCAGCTTAAGACGGGACAGGGGGCGTTCTGGGGCCAACGTCCTGACTTTC. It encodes CASSLRRDRGRSGANVLTF.

CDR3 loop: CASRDPQQGLNEKLFF. Here the CDR3 DNA reads TGTGCCAGTAGGGACCCTCAACAGGGACTAAATGAAAAACTGTTTTTT. The J gene is TRBJ1-4, the V gene TRBV19, with D possibly being TRBD1 (6 bases). The CDR3 is 16 amino acids. CDR1 LNHDA and CDR2 SQIVND come from the germline V gene (reference sequence). Deletions cut 6 bases from V and 5 bases from J, with 19 bases between.

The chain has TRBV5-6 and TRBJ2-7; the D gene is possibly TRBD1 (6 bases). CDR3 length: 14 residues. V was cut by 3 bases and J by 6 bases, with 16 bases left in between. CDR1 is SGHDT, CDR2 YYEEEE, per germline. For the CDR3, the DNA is TGTGCCAGCAGCTCGCAGGGGAAAGGGGCCGAGCAGTACTTC. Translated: CASSSQGKGAEQYF.

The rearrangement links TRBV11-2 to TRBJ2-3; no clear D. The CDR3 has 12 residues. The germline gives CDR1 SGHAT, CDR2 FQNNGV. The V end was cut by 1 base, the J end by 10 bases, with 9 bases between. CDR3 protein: CASSLVTDPQYF. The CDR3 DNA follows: TGTGCCAGCAGCTTAGTAACTGATCCGCAGTATTTT.

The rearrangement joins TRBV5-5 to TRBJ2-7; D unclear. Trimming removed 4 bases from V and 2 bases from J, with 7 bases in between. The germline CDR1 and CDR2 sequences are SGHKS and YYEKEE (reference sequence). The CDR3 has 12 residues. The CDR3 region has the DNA TGTGCCAGCAGCCTAAGGCCCTACGAGCAGTACTTC. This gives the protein CASSLRPYEQYF. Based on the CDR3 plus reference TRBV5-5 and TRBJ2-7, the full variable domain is DAGVTQSPTHLIKTRGQQVTLRCSPISGHKSVSWYQQVLGQGPQFIFQYYEKEERGRGNFPDRFSARQFPNYSSELNVNALLLGDSALYLCASSLRPYEQYFGPGTRLTVT.

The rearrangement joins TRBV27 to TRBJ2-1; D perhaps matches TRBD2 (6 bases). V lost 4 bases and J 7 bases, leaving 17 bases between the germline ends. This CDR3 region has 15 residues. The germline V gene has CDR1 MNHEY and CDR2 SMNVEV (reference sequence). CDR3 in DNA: TGTGCCAGCAGTTCTCCCGGGAGAGGAGGGAATGAGCAGTTCTTC. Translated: CASSSPGRGGNEQFF.

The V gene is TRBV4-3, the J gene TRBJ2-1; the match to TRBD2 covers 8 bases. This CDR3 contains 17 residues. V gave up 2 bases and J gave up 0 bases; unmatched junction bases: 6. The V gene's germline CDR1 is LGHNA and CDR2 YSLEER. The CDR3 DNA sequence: TGCGCCAGCAGCCAAATTTACAGCGGGAGCTCCTACAATGAGCAGTTCTTC. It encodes CASSQIYSGSSYNEQFF.

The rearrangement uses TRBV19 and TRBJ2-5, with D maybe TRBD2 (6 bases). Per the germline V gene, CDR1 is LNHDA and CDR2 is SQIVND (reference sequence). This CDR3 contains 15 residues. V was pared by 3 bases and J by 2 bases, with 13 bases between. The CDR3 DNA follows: TGTGCCAGTAGTATTGAGGCGGGACGGCAAGAGACCCAGTACTTC. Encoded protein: CASSIEAGRQETQYF.

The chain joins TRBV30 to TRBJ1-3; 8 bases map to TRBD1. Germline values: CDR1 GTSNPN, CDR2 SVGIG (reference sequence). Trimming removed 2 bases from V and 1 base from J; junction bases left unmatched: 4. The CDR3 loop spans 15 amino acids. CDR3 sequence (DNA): TGTGCCTGGAGTCCTCAGGGGGCGTCTGGAAACACCATATATTTT. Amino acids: CAWSPQGASGNTIYF. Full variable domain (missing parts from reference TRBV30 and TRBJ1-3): SQTIHQWPATLVQPVGSPLSLECTVEGTSNPNLYWYRQAAGRGLQLLFYSVGIGQISSEVPQNLSASRPQDRQFILSSKKLLLSDSGFYLCAWSPQGASGNTIYFGEGSWLTVV.

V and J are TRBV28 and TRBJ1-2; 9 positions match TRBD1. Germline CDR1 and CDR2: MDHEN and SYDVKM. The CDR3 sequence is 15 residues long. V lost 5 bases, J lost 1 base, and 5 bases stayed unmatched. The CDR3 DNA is TGTGCCAGCAGTCGAGCGGGACAGGGTAACTATGGCTACACCTTC. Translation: CASSRAGQGNYGYTF.

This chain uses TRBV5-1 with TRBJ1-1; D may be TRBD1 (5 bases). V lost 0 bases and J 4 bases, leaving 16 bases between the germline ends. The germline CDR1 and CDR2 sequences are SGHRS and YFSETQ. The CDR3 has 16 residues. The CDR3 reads CASSLEGRTESTEAFF. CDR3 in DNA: TGCGCCAGCAGCTTGGAGGGACGGACGGAGAGCACTGAAGCTTTCTTT.

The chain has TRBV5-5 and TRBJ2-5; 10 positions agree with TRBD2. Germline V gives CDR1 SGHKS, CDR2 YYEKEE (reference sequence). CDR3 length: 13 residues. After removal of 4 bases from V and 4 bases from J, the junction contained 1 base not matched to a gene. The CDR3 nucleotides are TGTGCCAGCAGCAGACTAGCGGGAGAGACCCAGTACTTC. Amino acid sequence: CASSRLAGETQYF.

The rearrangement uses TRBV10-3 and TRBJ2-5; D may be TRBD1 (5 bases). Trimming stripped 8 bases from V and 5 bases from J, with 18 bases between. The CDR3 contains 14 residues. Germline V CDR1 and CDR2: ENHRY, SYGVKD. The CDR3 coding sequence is TGTGCCATCGGGAAAGGGGCCGTCGGCGAGACCCAGTACTTC. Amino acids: CAIGKGAVGETQYF.

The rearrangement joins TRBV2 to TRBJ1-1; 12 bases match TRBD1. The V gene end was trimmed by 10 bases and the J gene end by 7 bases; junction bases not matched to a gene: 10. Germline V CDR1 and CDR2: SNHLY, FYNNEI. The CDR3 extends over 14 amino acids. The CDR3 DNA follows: TGTGCCACCATCCGGGACAGGGGGCGAGGTGAAGCTTTCTTT. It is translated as CATIRDRGRGEAFF.

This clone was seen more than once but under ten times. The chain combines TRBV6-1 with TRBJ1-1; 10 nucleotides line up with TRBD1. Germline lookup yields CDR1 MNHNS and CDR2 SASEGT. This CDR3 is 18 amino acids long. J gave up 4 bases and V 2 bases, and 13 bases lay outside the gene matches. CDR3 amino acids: CASSESLGQGPYGTEAFF. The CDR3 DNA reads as TGTGCCAGCAGTGAATCACTGGGACAGGGGCCTTACGGCACTGAAGCTTTCTTT.